This T cell receptor beta chain is drawn from a study of cytotoxic CD8 clonotypes in ibrutinib-treated CLL. For the study at large: Specimens for response were gathered following a median about a year of therapy, spanning 6 to 36.

On this clone itself: Its matching antigen is unknown.

Findings and caveats of the study: Elevated clonality accompanied ibrutinib response, with a return toward baseline values at progression. Circulating CD8+ T-cell counts were tracked by baseline clonality, which exceeded that of age-matched healthy donors. Under therapy, public clonotypes either contracted or stayed stable, and they were uncommon.

Repertoires were generated with immunoSEQ multiplex PCR, while TCRdb's copy carries only in-frame clones and drops some. The sample carries over 140,000 clones, 80% recorded once. The sequence was collected from a human donor with chronic lymphocytic leukemia. Here the sequenced sample was PBMCs, taken after 36 months of ibrutinib treatment.

Here the CDR3 reads CASSVDRTDTQYF. The CDR3 coding sequence is TGTGCCAGCAGTGTGGACAGGACAGATACGCAGTATTTT. The chain recombines TRBV27 with TRBJ2-3; TRBD1 matches at 7 bases. J gave up 3 bases and V 5 bases, and 2 bases lay outside the gene matches. The CDR3 totals 13 residues. The germline CDR1 and CDR2 sequences are MNHEY and SMNVEV (reference sequence).